The clone carrying this TCR beta chain was seen only a few times. Its antigen remains unknown. The data stem from a study of beta chain features in type 1 diabetes. The CDR3 totals 15 residues. V lost 5 bases and J lost 2, with 16 bases in between. CDR1 is SGHRS, CDR2 YFSETQ, per germline. Study-wide points: All four CD4+ subsets from Type 1 diabetes patients carried moderately but significantly shorter TCRB CDR3s. VDJ junctions sequenced from type 1 diabetes patients showed fewer insertions and more deletions.

Every bit of the isolated RNA underwent reverse transcription, so sequencing read expressed TCRB transcripts. Generated by immunoSEQ multiplex PCR, the TCRdb table keeps only in-frame clones and is missing some. The sample contains a few hundred thousand clones, 9.6% of which appear only once. Material for sequencing was central memory CD4+ T cells from blood. The chain employs TRBV5-1 and TRBJ1-1; D is possibly TRBD1 (6 bases). The TCR comes from a man younger than 40 with type 1 diabetes. The CDR3 is CASSKGDQGNTEAFF. CDR3 nucleotides: TGCGCCAGCAGTAAGGGGGATCAGGGAAACACTGAAGCTTTCTTT.